The clone carrying this TCR beta chain has a handful of counts. Its antigen is currently unknown. TCRdb recomputed calls from the RT-PCR reads with MiXCR, one row per CDR3 protein. The table records hundreds of thousands of distinct CDR3 sequences, approximately 17% of them present only once. Trimming took 1 base from V and 7 from J, leaving 10 bases between them. Germline V CDR1 and CDR2: SGHVS, FQNEAQ. This CDR3 spans 14 amino acids. These data originate in a study of response to subunit inactivated influenza vaccine. Points from the study as a whole: The authors offered the suggestion that each seasonal influenza vaccination recruits few new T cells.

The source of this sequence is a man aged 50-59 years who received an inactivated influenza vaccine. Sample: PBMCs from blood, taken less than 6 days after vaccination. The gene calls are TRBV7-8 and TRBJ1-4; D may be TRBD1 (6 bases). Here the CDR3 DNA reads TGTGCCAGCAGCTTAGGGGTCAGGGGTGAAAAACTGTTTTTT. Translating gives CASSLGVRGEKLFF.